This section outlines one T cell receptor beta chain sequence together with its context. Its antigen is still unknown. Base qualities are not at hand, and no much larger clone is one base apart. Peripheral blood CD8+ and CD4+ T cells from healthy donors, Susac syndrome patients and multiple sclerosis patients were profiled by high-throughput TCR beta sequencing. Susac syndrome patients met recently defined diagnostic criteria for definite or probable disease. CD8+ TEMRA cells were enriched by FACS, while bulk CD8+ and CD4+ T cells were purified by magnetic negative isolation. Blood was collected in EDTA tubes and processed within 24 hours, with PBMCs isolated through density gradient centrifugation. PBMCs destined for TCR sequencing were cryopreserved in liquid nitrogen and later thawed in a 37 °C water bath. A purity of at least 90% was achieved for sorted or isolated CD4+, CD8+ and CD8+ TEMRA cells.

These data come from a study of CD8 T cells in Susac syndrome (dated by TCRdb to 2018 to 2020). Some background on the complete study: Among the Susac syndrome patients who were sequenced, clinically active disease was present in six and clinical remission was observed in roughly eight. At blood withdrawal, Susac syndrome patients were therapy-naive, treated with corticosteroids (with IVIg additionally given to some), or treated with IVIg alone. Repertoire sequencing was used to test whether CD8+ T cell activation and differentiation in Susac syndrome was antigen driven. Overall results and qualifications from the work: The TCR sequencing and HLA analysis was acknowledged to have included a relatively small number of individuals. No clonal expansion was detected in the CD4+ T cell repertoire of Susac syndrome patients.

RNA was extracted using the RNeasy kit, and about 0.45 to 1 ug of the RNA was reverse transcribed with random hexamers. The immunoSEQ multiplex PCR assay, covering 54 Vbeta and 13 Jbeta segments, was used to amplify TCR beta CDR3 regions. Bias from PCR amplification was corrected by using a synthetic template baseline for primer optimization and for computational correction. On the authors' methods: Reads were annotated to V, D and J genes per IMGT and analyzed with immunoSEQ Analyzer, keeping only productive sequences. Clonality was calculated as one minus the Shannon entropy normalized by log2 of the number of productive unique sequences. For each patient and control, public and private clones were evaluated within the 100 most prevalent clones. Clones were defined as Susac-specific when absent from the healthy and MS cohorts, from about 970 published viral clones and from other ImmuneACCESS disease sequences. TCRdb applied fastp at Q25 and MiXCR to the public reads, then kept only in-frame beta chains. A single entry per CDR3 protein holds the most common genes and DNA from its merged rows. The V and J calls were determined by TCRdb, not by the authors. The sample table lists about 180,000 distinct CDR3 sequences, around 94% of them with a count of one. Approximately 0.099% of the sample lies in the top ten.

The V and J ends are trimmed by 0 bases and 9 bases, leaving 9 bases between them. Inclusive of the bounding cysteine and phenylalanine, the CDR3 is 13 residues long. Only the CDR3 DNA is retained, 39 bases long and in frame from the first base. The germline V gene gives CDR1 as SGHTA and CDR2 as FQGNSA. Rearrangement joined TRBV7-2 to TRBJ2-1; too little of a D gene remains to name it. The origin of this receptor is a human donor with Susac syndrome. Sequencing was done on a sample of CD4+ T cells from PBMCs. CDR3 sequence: CASSLAEKTEQFF. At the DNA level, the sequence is TGTGCCAGCAGCTTAGCGGAGAAAACTGAGCAGTTCTTC. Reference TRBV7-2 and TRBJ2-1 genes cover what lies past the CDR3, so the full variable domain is GAGVSQSPSNKVTEKGKDVELRCDPISGHTALYWYRQSLGQGLEFLIYFQGNSAPDKSGLPSDRFSAERTGGSVSTLTIQRTQQEDSAVYLCASSLAEKTEQFFGPGTRLTVL.